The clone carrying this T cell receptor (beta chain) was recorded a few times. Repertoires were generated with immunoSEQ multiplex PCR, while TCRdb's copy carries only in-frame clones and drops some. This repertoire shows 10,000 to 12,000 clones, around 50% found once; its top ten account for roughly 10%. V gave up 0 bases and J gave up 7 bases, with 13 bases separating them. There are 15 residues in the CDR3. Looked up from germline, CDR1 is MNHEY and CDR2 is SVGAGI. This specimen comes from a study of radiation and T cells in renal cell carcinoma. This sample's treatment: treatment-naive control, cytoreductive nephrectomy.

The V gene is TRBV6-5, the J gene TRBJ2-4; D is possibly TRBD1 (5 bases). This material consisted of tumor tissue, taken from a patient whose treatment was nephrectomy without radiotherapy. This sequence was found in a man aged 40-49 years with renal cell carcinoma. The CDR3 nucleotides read TGTGCCAGCAGTTACTCGACAGCGCCCGCGAACATTCAGTACTTC. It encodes CASSYSTAPANIQYF.